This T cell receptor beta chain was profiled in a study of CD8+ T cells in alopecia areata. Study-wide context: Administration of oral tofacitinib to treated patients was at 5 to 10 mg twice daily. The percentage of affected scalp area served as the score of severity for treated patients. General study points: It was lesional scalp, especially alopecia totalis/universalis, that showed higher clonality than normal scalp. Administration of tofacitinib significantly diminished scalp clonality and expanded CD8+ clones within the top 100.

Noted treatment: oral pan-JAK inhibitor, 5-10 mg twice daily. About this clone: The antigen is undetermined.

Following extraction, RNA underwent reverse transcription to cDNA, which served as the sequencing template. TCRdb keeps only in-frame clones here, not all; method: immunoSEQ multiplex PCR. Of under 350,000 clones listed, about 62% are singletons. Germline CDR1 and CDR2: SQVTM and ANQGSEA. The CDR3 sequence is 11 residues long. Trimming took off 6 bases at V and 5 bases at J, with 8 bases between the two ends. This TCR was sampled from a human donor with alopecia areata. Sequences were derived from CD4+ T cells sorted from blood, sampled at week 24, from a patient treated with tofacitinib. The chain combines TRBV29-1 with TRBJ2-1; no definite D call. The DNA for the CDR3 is TGCAGCGTCCCTAGGAACAATGAGCAGTTCTTC. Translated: CSVPRNNEQFF.